This TCR beta chain was sequenced in a study of shared clonotypes between healthy human individuals. This clone was recorded a few times. Its antigen is as yet unknown. Donors were healthy HIV-negative adults without recently reported acute infections or vaccinations. CD4+ cells were split into CD45RA+ naive and CD45RA-negative memory subsets. Clones were read by immunoSEQ multiplex PCR, and TCRdb kept only the in-frame ones, dropping some. Of around 700,000 clones in the sample, under 80% were seen once. The study's findings and limits: Some naive CD4 clonotypes, roughly 4.8%, turned up in common across four donors. Memory subsets generally showed lower estimated richness than naive subsets.

The CDR3 has 14 residues. Per germline, CDR1 SGHVS and CDR2 FQNEAQ. V was pared by 5 bases and J by 3 bases, with 14 bases between. The specimen sequenced was memory CD4+ T cells sorted from blood. Indicated subset: CD45RA-negative fraction. The chain links TRBV7-8 to TRBJ2-7; D perhaps matches TRBD2 (6 bases). This clonotype was sampled from a woman aged 25 to 39 in good health. For the CDR3, the DNA is TGTGCCAGCAGCGCCGGGACTGGGAACTACGAGCAGTACTTC. Amino acids: CASSAGTGNYEQYF.